These 12 T cell receptor beta chains originate from one sample sequenced in a study of blood T cell repertoires in COVID-19. The method was immunoSEQ multiplex PCR; TCRdb's version includes in-frame clones alone and lacks a portion of them. Of about 140,000 clones in the sample, about 86% are singletons; the top ten hold almost 8.5%. Sequencing input: peripheral blood. These receptors were collected from a woman aged 60-75 years with acute or convalescent COVID-19.

This clone was observed once. V gene TRBV5-5 combines with J gene TRBJ2-1, with 9 bases fitting TRBD1. This CDR3 has 15 amino acids. Germline trimming cut 9 bases from V and 7 bases from J; bases unmatched to any gene: 14. Germline lookup yields CDR1 SGHKS and CDR2 YYEKEE (reference sequence). The CDR3 DNA follows: TGTGCCACCTCCCTCAGGGTGGGGACAGGGAATGAGCAGTTCTTC. Amino acid sequence: CATSLRVGTGNEQFF.

Notes on this clone: This sample includes further DNA sequences coding for the same CDR3. The chain carries TRBV5-1 and TRBJ1-1; 9 bases align to TRBD1. The CDR3 sequence is 14 residues long. CDR1 and CDR2 from the germline V gene are SGHRS and YFSETQ. Trimming removed 0 bases from V and 3 bases from J; junction bases left unmatched: 0. This chain's CDR3 is CASSLGTGDTEAFF. In DNA, the CDR3 is TGCGCCAGCAGCTTGGGGACAGGGGACACTGAAGCTTTCTTT. The complete variable domain, with remaining parts taken from reference TRBV5-1 and TRBJ1-1, reads KAGVTQTPRYLIKTRGQQVTLSCSPISGHRSVSWYQQTPGQGLQFLFEYFSETQRNKGNFPGRFSGRQFSNSRSEMNVSTLELGDSALYLCASSLGTGDTEAFFGQGTRLTVV.

The chain carries TRBV25-1 and TRBJ1-1; 9 bases are a match to TRBD1. CDR1 and CDR2 (germline): MGHDK, SYGVNS. The V gene end was trimmed by 1 base and the J gene end by 7 bases; junction bases not matched to a gene: 10. This CDR3 has 16 residues. CDR3 nucleotide sequence: TGTGCCAGCAGTGAATGGGGAGGACAGGGGAGGGGTGAAGCTTTCTTT. Residues: CASSEWGGQGRGEAFF. The variable domain in full, with the rest retrieved from reference TRBV25-1 and TRBJ1-1, is EADIYQTPRYLVIGTGKKITLECSQTMGHDKMYWYQQDPGMELHLIHYSYGVNSTEKGDLSSESTVSRIRTEHFPLTLESARPSHTSQYLCASSEWGGQGRGEAFFGQGTRLTVV.

V usage is TRBV6-1 and J usage is TRBJ1-4; D unresolved. Looked up from germline, CDR1 is MNHNS and CDR2 is SASEGT. The CDR3 covers 14 residues. Trimming removed 3 bases at V and 5 bases at J, with 10 bases between. CDR3 sequence (DNA): TGTGCCAGCAGTGACACGACACCGAATGAAAAACTGTTTTTT. Translation gives CASSDTTPNEKLFF.

This rearrangement joins TRBV4-1 to TRBJ1-4; D unresolved. The germline V and J ends were trimmed by 4 bases and 8 bases, with 20 bases remaining between them. CDR1 is MGHRA, CDR2 YSYEKL, per germline. The CDR3 length is 16 residues. CDR3 nucleotide sequence: TGCGCCAGCAGCCGGCGAGATAGGAGGGTTCAAGAAAAACTGTTTTTT. Its protein product is CASSRRDRRVQEKLFF.

The chain has TRBV4-1 and TRBJ2-3, with TRBD2 matching 11 bases. This CDR3 contains 17 residues. Germline CDR1 and CDR2: MGHRA and YSYEKL. The ends lost 1 base at V and 0 bases at J; junction bases unmatched: 3. The CDR3 DNA reads TGCGCCAGCAGCCAAGGGCTAGCGGGGGGAAGCACAGATACGCAGTATTTT. Encoded protein: CASSQGLAGGSTDTQYF.

The V gene is TRBV24-1, the J gene TRBJ1-2; a weak D match, TRBD1 (5 bases). Looked up from germline, CDR1 is KGHDR and CDR2 is SFDVKD. This CDR3 region has 15 residues. V lost 8 bases and J 6 bases, leaving 21 bases between the germline ends. DNA of the CDR3: TGTGCCACCACTAAGCCCCTCGGGGGAGGCCATGGCTACACCTTC. It codes for CATTKPLGGGHGYTF.

The rearrangement links TRBV7-9 to TRBJ1-1, with TRBD1 matching 12 bases. The germline gives CDR1 SEHNR, CDR2 FQNEAQ (reference sequence). With 5 bases clipped from V and 1 base from J, the junction kept 2 bases outside the gene matches. The CDR3 covers 15 residues. The DNA of the CDR3 is TGTGCCAGCAGCCGGGGACAGGGGGCGAACACTGAAGCTTTCTTT. This translates into CASSRGQGANTEAFF. The full variable domain, its missing parts supplied by reference TRBV7-9 and TRBJ1-1, is DTGVSQNPRHKITKRGQNVTFRCDPISEHNRLYWYRQTLGQGPEFLTYFQNEAQLEKSRLLSDRFSAERPKGSFSTLEIQRTEQGDSAMYLCASSRGQGANTEAFFGQGTRLTVV.

Details on this clone: At the DNA level, this CDR3 is encoded by other sequences in the same sample as well. The rearrangement joins TRBV7-9 to TRBJ1-5, with TRBD1 matching 8 bases. CDR3 length equals 14 residues. J gave up 1 base and V 5 bases, and 1 base lay outside the gene matches. Germline loops: CDR1 SEHNR, CDR2 FQNEAQ (reference sequence). In nucleotides, the CDR3 is TGTGCCAGCAGCCGACAGGGGAGCAATCAGCCCCAGCATTTT. Translated, it gives CASSRQGSNQPQHF.

The chain is built from TRBV7-3 and TRBJ2-2, with TRBD1 matching over 7 bases. This CDR3 comprises 15 residues. Germline V CDR1 and CDR2: SGHTA, FQGTGA. V trimming: 5 bases; J trimming: 1 base; junction bases outside the gene matches: 4. The CDR3 here is CASSRNRGNTGELFF. The CDR3 bases are TGTGCCAGCAGCAGAAACAGGGGGAACACCGGGGAGCTGTTTTTT.

The rearrangement uses TRBV7-8 and TRBJ2-4, with D uncertain. CDR1 SGHVS and CDR2 FQNEAQ come from the germline V gene. The CDR3 runs 15 residues. Between the trimmed V and J ends, which lost 1 base and 2 bases, there was a span of 9 bases. The CDR3 reads CASSLGHPSKNIQYF. In DNA, the CDR3 is TGTGCCAGCAGCTTAGGGCATCCGTCCAAAAACATTCAGTACTTC.

This sequence joins TRBV28 and TRBJ2-2; weak D call: TRBD1 (5 bases). V was trimmed by 3 bases and J by 6 bases, leaving 11 bases between them. CDR1 and CDR2 (germline): MDHEN, SYDVKM. This CDR3 comprises 14 residues. The CDR3 protein is CASSLGPFPGELFF. CDR3 coding DNA: TGTGCCAGCAGTTTGGGGCCCTTCCCCGGGGAGCTGTTTTTT.